This T cell receptor (delta chain) derives from a study of human gamma delta and Vdelta1 T cells. This clone was counted a few times. TCRdb assigns this DNA the protein of a much larger clone, which departs from its translation at residue 16; this likely reflects a read error, and the protein shown comes from translating the DNA. Looked up from germline, CDR1 is TSWWSYY and CDR2 is QGS. The CDR3 sequence is 21 residues long. Trimming removed 5 bases from V and 3 bases from J; junction bases left unmatched: 24. TCRdb re-called clones from the PCR reads using CATT. The table records a few thousand delta-chain clones, under 30% of them present only once.

The source is a human donor in good health. Sample: naive CD27+ Vdelta1 gamma-delta T cells from blood. The chain couples TRDV1 to TRDJ1, with 10 bases lining up with TRDD3. In nucleotides, the CDR3 is TGTGCTCTTGGGACGGGGGATACGCTTAGGGCCCCCTCAAAGTACGCCGATAAACTCATCTTT. As protein: CALGTGDTLRAPSKYADKLIF.